The 5 T cell receptor beta chains listed next were all sequenced from one sample in a study of patients and donors after allogeneic stem cell transplantation. TCRdb reprocessed the RT-PCR reads via MiXCR and lists one record per CDR3 protein. The sample has roughly 180,000 distinct CDR3 sequences; 41% are singletons. Input material: blood, either unsorted or a sorted T cell fraction (not recorded which). The receptors shown here come from a human donor who was either an allogeneic HSCT recipient or a stem cell or donor lymphocyte infusion donor (not recorded which). It is not recorded whose cells these are; they may come from a transplant donor.

This clonotype was counted between two and nine times. The chain joins TRBV7-9 to TRBJ1-3; the D is unclear. The CDR3 loop spans 14 amino acids. The germline CDR1 and CDR2 sequences are SEHNR and FQNEAQ (reference sequence). Trimming removed 6 bases at V and 4 bases at J, with 13 bases between. CDR3 residues: CASSPLVGGNTIYF. In DNA form, the CDR3 reads TGTGCCAGCAGTCCCTTGGTGGGCGGAAACACCATATATTTT.

This clonotype has more than one count but fewer than ten. The chain joins TRBV6-5 to TRBJ1-1; 11 bases are shared with TRBD1. CDR1 and CDR2 from the germline V gene are MNHEY and SVGAGI. This CDR3 contains 16 residues. V was clipped by 2 bases and J by 4 bases; unmatched bases: 6. The CDR3 reads CASSYRGQGASTEAFF. The DNA of the CDR3 is TGTGCCAGCAGTTACCGAGGACAGGGGGCGAGCACTGAAGCTTTCTTT.

The sample holds a few counts of this clonotype. This chain connects TRBV12-3 or TRBV12-4 to TRBJ1-5, with 9 bases that match TRBD1. Germline trimming cut 6 bases from V and 2 bases from J; bases unmatched to any gene: 2. The CDR3 contains 14 residues. As DNA, the CDR3 is TGTGCCAGCAGAGACAGGGGGGGCAATCAGCCCCAGCATTTT. Its translation: CASRDRGGNQPQHF.

This clonotype was recorded a few times. This rearrangement joins TRBV28 to TRBJ2-7; 9 bases fit TRBD1. Germline values: CDR1 MDHEN, CDR2 SYDVKM. The CDR3 sequence is 13 residues long. The J segment lost 3 bases and the V segment lost 8 bases, leaving 5 bases of the junction unmatched. CDR3 nucleotide sequence: TGTGCCAGCGCCGCGGACAGGGGCTACGAGCAGTACTTC. It codes for CASAADRGYEQYF.

This clonotype came up a few times. The rearrangement joins TRBV6-5 to TRBJ2-7; perhaps TRBD2 as D (6 bases). The V and J ends lost 0 bases and 3 bases respectively, with 9 bases between them. Germline CDR1 is MNHEY and CDR2 is SVGAGI. The CDR3 totals 14 residues. As DNA, the CDR3 is TGTGCCAGCAGTTACTCGGGACTCAACTACGAGCAGTACTTC. Its protein product is CASSYSGLNYEQYF.